This T cell receptor beta chain is from a study of CXCR3-negative and CXCR3-positive naive CD8 T cells (dated by TCRdb to between 2019 and 2020). General notes on the study: In total, about 135 million TRB reads were obtained, which works out to roughly 1.5 +/- 0.3 million reads per library. The diversity and physicochemical repertoire analyses included ten to eleven donors pooled from two independent experiments. TRBV-TRBJ cluster analysis included naive subsets from roughly 5 donors and memory cells from 3 donors.

For each CD8+ T cell subset, flow sorting was done in triplicate, and about 300,000 cells per subset went directly into RLT lysis buffer. To keep memory contaminants out, a stringent definition of naive CD8+ T cells was applied: CD45RO-CCR7+CD27+CD95-. Standard density gradient centrifugation was used to isolate peripheral blood mononuclear cells from buffy coats. A FACSAria III was used to flow-sort naive CD8+ T cells into CXCR3-negative and CXCR3-positive populations. An RNeasy Mini Kit was used to extract total RNA from the sorted cells. Inclusive of the bounding cysteine and phenylalanine, the CDR3 is 19 residues long. DNA was not recorded. Sequencer: NextSeq 550. The Human TCR Profiling Kit (MiLaboratory) was used to make UMI-labeled 5' RACE TRB cDNA libraries. The full amount of extracted RNA was used for cDNA synthesis, and the full amount of resulting cDNA was used for PCR amplification. Libraries were prepared in parallel using an identical number of PCR cycles. The paper's processing steps were these. MIGEC and MiXCR extracted about 50,000 +/- 10,000 unique UMI-labeled TRB cDNA molecules per library, requiring at least two reads per UMI. Each library averaged about 37,000 +/- 9,700 functional in-frame TRB CDR3 nucleotide clonotypes without stop codons. Diversity metrics, including normalized Shannon-Wiener and Chao1, were computed in VDJtools after downsampling to 5000 UMI-labeled TRB molecules per sample. VDJtools computed clonotype-size-weighted physicochemical properties of the central five CDR3 residues: interaction energy, strength, volume and Kidera factor 4. Through TCRdb reprocessing, the reads give one entry per CDR3 protein sequence; DNA is omitted. The V and J calls here are based on TCRdb, not the publication. For this sample, the table gives around 140,000 distinct CDR3 sequences. 0.41% of the sample lies in the top ten.

Comment on this clonotype: Its antigen is not yet known.

Study-wide findings and limitations: Freshly isolated PBMCs were used for most assays because CXCR3 expression went down partially after cryopreservation. Both naive subsets had comparably high repertoire diversity, while memory CD8+ T cells had much lower repertoire diversity. TRB CDR3s from CXCR3-positive naive cells showed higher hydrophobicity (lower Kidera factor 4), lower energy, and higher strength and volume indices than CXCR3-negative naive cells. TRBV-TRBJ usage was similar between naive CXCR3-negative and CXCR3-positive cells from the same donor, while memory cells showed distinct patterns. Because surface CD5, which is linked to self-reactivity in mice, was comparable between the naive subsets, TCR interaction strength was also inferred from the physicochemical properties of TRB CDR3s.

The TCR sequence derives from a human donor in good health. Some clones in this sample may be carry-over from other donors' samples. The V and J genes are TRBV23-1 and TRBJ1-5; TCRdb selects TRBD1, and the lack of DNA leaves this call unchecked. TRBV23-1 has ORF status, its function being uncertain. Sequenced material: naive CXCR3+ CD8+ T cells from blood. The sample's cell subset or site, from its label and the paper: CD45RO-CCR7+CD27+CD95- naive CD8+ T cells expressing CXCR3 (TNR3+). The CDR3 sequence is CASSQSDIAREGLNQPQHF.